The present TCR beta chain was sequenced within a study of blood T cell repertoires in COVID-19. As for the study in general: The United States, Italy and Spain supplied acute and convalescent COVID-19 samples. From T cells, B-cell-depleted T cells, or PBMCs came the material, which was cDNA or gDNA.

In germline, CDR1 is MNHEY, CDR2 SMNVEV (reference sequence). CDR3 length equals 14 residues. V gave up 3 bases and J gave up 10 bases; unmatched junction bases: 11. In the original processing: Amplification from reference gene primers served as the basis for estimated nucleated cell counts. Clones were read by immunoSEQ multiplex PCR, and TCRdb kept only the in-frame ones, dropping some. V and J calls and clone size are given by that table; D and trimming were obtained from the DNA. The sample includes under 300,000 clones, 80% to 90% of them seen just once. Sample: peripheral blood. The chain recombines TRBV27 with TRBJ2-7; 8 positions match TRBD1. The sequence came from a woman aged 50 to 65 who had recovered from COVID-19. The CDR3, as DNA: TGTGCCAGCAGTTTCCCGGACAGGGAAGGGCGACAGTACTTC. This sequence encodes CASSFPDREGRQYF.